These T cell receptor beta chains were read from a single sample in a study of early T cells in non-severe SARS-CoV-2 infection. Each CDR3 protein gets one entry after TCRdb re-called the 5' RACE reads with MiXCR. The sample lists some 80,000 distinct CDR3 sequences; roughly an eighth were seen once. Input material: whole blood. The receptor set was obtained from an adult who was a healthcare worker with PCR-confirmed SARS-CoV-2 infection or an uninfected control (not recorded which). The CDR3 runs from the conserved cysteine through the conserved F or W. A D gene is named only where the DNA matches it firmly. Some rows have no size entry. The others give once, few or many, or a class for an expanded clone.

j_call d_call clone_size v_call cdr3_aa cdr3_nt
TRBJ2-3 TRBD2 few TRBV11-2 CASSSLIAGGGRDTQYF TGTGCCAGCAGCTCATTAATAGCGGGGGGAGGAAGAGATACGCAGTATTTT
TRBJ2-7 - few TRBV6-2/TRBV6-3 CASSYLSSYEQYF TGTGCCAGCAGTTACCTTAGCTCCTACGAGCAGTACTTC
TRBJ2-7 - few TRBV11-2 CASSSSAGVTEVQYF TGTGCCAGCAGCTCATCAGCGGGTGTTACCGAGGTGCAGTACTTC
TRBJ2-7 - few TRBV7-2 CASSLTTYEQYF TGTGCCAGCAGCCTGACCACCTACGAGCAGTACTTC
TRBJ1-3 - few TRBV6-5 CASRLDRSPGNTIYF TGTGCCAGCAGACTCGACAGGTCCCCTGGAAACACCATATATTTT
TRBJ2-7 - few TRBV7-8 CASSLRPISYEQYF TGTGCCAGCAGCTTACGACCGATTTCCTACGAGCAGTACTTC
TRBJ2-5 - - TRBV6-5 CASSAGGLQETQYF TGTGCCAGCAGTGCGGGCGGCCTCCAAGAGACCCAGTACTTC
TRBJ2-5 TRBD2 many TRBV10-3 CAISGPPGLAGQETQYF TGTGCCATCAGTGGGCCTCCGGGACTAGCGGGGCAAGAGACCCAGTACTTC
TRBJ2-3 - - TRBV27 CASSPRTGNTDTQYF TGTGCCAGCAGTCCTAGGACGGGGAATACAGATACGCAGTATTTT
TRBJ1-2 - many TRBV12-3/TRBV12-4 CASSSGPTWRGYTF TGTGCCAGCAGTTCCGGGCCGACTTGGCGTGGCTACACCTTC
TRBJ2-1 - medium-sized TRBV11-2 CASSSELYNEQFF TGTGCCAGCAGCTCGGAACTTTACAATGAGCAGTTCTTC
TRBJ2-5 TRBD2 - TRBV4-3 CASSQESIGSGGQETQYF TGCGCCAGCAGCCAAGAGAGCATCGGTAGCGGGGGTCAAGAGACCCAGTACTTC
TRBJ1-1 - - TRBV7-9 CASSRSVRLNTEAFF TGTGCCAGCAGTCGTAGTGTCAGGTTGAACACTGAAGCTTTCTTT
TRBJ2-2 TRBD1 many TRBV11-3 CASSQVAGGFGELFF TGTGCCAGCAGCCAGGTGGCAGGGGGTTTCGGGGAGCTGTTTTTT
TRBJ2-2 TRBD2 - TRBV29-1 CSVRLHPGGSGELFF TGCAGCGTCCGCCTTCACCCGGGGGGGTCCGGGGAGCTGTTTTTT
TRBJ1-1 - few TRBV20-1 CSASREVGTEASF TGCAGTGCTAGTCGTGAGGTGGGAACTGAAGCTTCCTTT
TRBJ1-1 - - TRBV5-6 CASSGGPNTEAFF TGTGCCAGCAGCGGGGGACCTAACACTGAAGCTTTCTTT
TRBJ2-3 - few TRBV20-1 CSAVPGPIADTQYF TGCAGTGCTGTCCCAGGGCCGATAGCGGATACGCAGTATTTT
TRBJ2-7 TRBD2 many TRBV5-4 CASSLELGGGAYEQYF TGTGCCAGCAGCTTGGAGCTTGGCGGGGGGGCCTACGAGCAGTACTTC
TRBJ2-3 - few TRBV28 CASSSPSRGDTQYF TGTGCCAGCAGTTCCCCTAGCCGGGGGGATACGCAGTATTTT
TRBJ2-3 - many TRBV7-8 CASSLGGATDTQYF TGTGCCAGCAGCTTGGGGGGAGCCACAGATACGCAGTATTTT
TRBJ2-7 - many TRBV3-1 CASSQDAGVTYEQYF TGTGCCAGCAGCCAAGATGCCGGGGTCACCTACGAGCAGTACTTC
TRBJ2-6 TRBD1 many TRBV5-1 CASSSIGGSVSGANVLTF TGCGCCAGCAGCTCGATAGGGGGCTCGGTGTCTGGGGCCAACGTCCTGACTTTC
TRBJ2-4 - - TRBV3-1 CASSQGDPGHLPLKNIQYF TGTGCCAGCAGCCAAGGGGATCCCGGCCACCTTCCCCTCAAAAACATTCAGTACTTC
TRBJ1-1 - many TRBV9 CASSVLDTEAFF TGTGCCAGCAGCGTACTGGACACTGAAGCTTTCTTT
TRBJ1-1 - - TRBV18 CASSPPGGSRTEAFF TGTGCCAGCTCACCCCCAGGAGGGTCTCGCACTGAAGCTTTCTTT
TRBJ1-1 - few TRBV18 CASSPQGVGTEAFF TGTGCCAGCTCACCACAGGGAGTTGGGACTGAAGCTTTCTTT
TRBJ2-1 - - TRBV7-6 CASSFSGGEINEQFF TGTGCCAGCAGCTTTTCCGGGGGAGAGATCAATGAGCAGTTCTTC
TRBJ2-7 TRBD2 - TRBV6-1 CASTSAGGYSYEQYF TGTGCCAGCACCTCAGCGGGGGGTTACTCCTACGAGCAGTACTTC
TRBJ1-6 TRBD1 few TRBV20-1 CSASGGTGSLYNSPLHF TGCAGTGCTAGTGGAGGGACAGGGAGTCTCTATAATTCACCCCTCCACTTT
TRBJ2-7 - - TRBV7-7 CASSLGQGGEQYF TGTGCTAGCAGCTTGGGGCAGGGGGGCGAGCAGTACTTC
TRBJ2-7 - few TRBV6-6 CASAVWGHSYEQYF TGTGCCAGCGCCGTTTGGGGACACTCCTACGAGCAGTACTTC
TRBJ2-7 TRBD1 - TRBV2 CASTGTAYEQYF TGTGCCAGCACTGGGACAGCTTACGAGCAGTACTTC
TRBJ2-5 - few TRBV20-1 CSAREGPETQYF TGCAGTGCGAGAGAGGGCCCGGAGACCCAGTACTTC
TRBJ2-2 - - TRBV20-1 CSASLRLSGELFF TGCAGTGCTAGCCTACGATTGTCCGGGGAGCTGTTTTTT
TRBJ2-7 - - TRBV12-3/TRBV12-4 CASSPHRVQLDEQYF TGTGCCAGCAGTCCCCACAGGGTACAACTTGACGAGCAGTACTTC
TRBJ2-5 TRBD1 - TRBV20-1 CSAGQGSQYF TGCAGTGCTGGACAGGGGAGCCAGTACTTC
TRBJ1-5 - many TRBV18 CASSPLDSRNQPQHF TGTGCCAGCTCACCGTTGGACAGCCGCAATCAGCCCCAGCATTTT
TRBJ2-1 - few TRBV5-1 CASSSRLVSFF TGCGCCAGCAGCTCCCGACTAGTGTCGTTCTTC
TRBJ1-5 - - TRBV19 CASSAKGAVNQPQHF TGTGCCAGTAGTGCCAAAGGGGCCGTCAATCAGCCCCAGCATTTT
TRBJ2-4 TRBD1 - TRBV30 CAWSPGQEEYF TGTGCCTGGAGTCCAGGACAGGAAGAGTACTTC
TRBJ2-7 TRBD1 many TRBV7-2 CASSLDRGVDEQYF TGTGCCAGCAGCTTAGACAGGGGCGTCGACGAGCAGTACTTC
TRBJ1-2 - many TRBV18 CASSGGSEANYGYTF TGTGCCAGCTCAGGCGGGTCAGAAGCTAACTATGGCTACACCTTC
TRBJ1-5 - few TRBV29-1 CSVKDGSNQPQHF TGCAGCGTTAAGGACGGAAGCAATCAGCCCCAGCATTTT
TRBJ2-3 - - TRBV20-1 CSARDSRLPGDTQYF TGCAGTGCTAGAGATTCCCGTTTACCCGGAGATACGCAGTATTTT
TRBJ2-1 - many TRBV6-2/TRBV6-3 CASSSTSTGNEQFF TGTGCCAGCAGTTCTACATCTACGGGGAATGAGCAGTTCTTC
TRBJ2-2 - - TRBV6-5 CASREERTGELFF TGTGCCAGCAGGGAGGAGCGCACCGGGGAGCTGTTTTTT
TRBJ2-2 - many TRBV6-2/TRBV6-3 CASSYSLRGLNKNTGELFF TGTGCCAGCAGTTACTCGTTGCGGGGTCTAAACAAGAACACCGGGGAGCTGTTTTTT
TRBJ2-6 - many TRBV20-1 CSARVGAGPFSGANVLIF TGCAGTGCTAGAGTTGGTGCCGGCCCCTTCTCTGGGGCCAACGTCCTGATTTTC
TRBJ2-1 TRBD2 few TRBV29-1 CSGGLAGRNEQFF TGCAGCGGCGGACTAGCGGGGCGCAATGAGCAGTTCTTC
TRBJ2-3 TRBD1 - TRBV5-6 CASSSYGTGTTDTQYF TGTGCCAGCAGCTCTTACGGGACAGGGACCACAGATACGCAGTATTTT
TRBJ2-3 TRBD2 few TRBV12-3/TRBV12-4 CASTLWTSGGARDTQYF TGTGCCAGCACGCTCTGGACTAGCGGGGGGGCAAGAGATACGCAGTATTTT
TRBJ1-6 - - TRBV19 CASRLDRDSPLHF TGTGCCAGTAGGCTGGACAGAGACTCACCCCTCCACTTT
TRBJ1-1 TRBD1 - TRBV29-1 CSVAPGGTEAFF TGCAGCGTGGCCCCAGGGGGTACTGAAGCTTTCTTT
TRBJ2-1 TRBD2 few TRBV7-9 CASSLGSGGAYNEQFF TGTGCCAGCAGCTTAGGTAGCGGGGGGGCCTACAATGAGCAGTTCTTC
TRBJ2-1 - - TRBV7-2 CASSLSGDSRFF TGTGCCAGCAGCTTAAGTGGGGACTCGAGGTTCTTC
TRBJ1-2 - few TRBV2 CASRARGNYGYTF TGTGCCAGCAGGGCAAGGGGAAACTATGGCTACACCTTC
TRBJ2-1 TRBD2 many TRBV5-1 CASSSDSGGYNEQFF TGCGCCAGCAGCTCGGATAGCGGGGGGTACAATGAGCAGTTCTTC
TRBJ2-1 - many TRBV25-1 CASSDPGQAPYNEQFF TGTGCCAGCAGTGATCCCGGGCAGGCCCCCTACAATGAGCAGTTCTTC
TRBJ2-2 TRBD1 few TRBV5-1 CASGPGQGARTGELFF TGCGCCAGCGGACCGGGACAGGGGGCGAGGACCGGGGAGCTGTTTTTT